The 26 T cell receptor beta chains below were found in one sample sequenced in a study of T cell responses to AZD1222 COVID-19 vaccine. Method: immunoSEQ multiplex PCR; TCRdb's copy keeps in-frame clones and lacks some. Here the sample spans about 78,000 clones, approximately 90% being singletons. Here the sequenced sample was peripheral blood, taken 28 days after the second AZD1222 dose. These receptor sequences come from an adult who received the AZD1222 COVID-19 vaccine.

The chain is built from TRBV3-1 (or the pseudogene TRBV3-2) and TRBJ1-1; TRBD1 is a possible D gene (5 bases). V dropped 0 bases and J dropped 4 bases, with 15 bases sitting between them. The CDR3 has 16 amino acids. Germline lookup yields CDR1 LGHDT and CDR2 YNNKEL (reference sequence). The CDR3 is CASSQDFGGSSTEAFF. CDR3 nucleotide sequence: TGTGCCAGCAGCCAAGATTTTGGGGGTTCGAGCACTGAAGCTTTCTTT.

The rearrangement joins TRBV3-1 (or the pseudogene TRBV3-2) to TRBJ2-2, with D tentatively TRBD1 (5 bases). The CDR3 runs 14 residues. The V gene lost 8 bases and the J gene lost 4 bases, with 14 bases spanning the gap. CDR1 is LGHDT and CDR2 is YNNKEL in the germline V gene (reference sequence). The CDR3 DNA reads TGTGCCAGCGGCATAAGGGGTGGCACCGGGGAGCTGTTTTTT. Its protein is CASGIRGGTGELFF.

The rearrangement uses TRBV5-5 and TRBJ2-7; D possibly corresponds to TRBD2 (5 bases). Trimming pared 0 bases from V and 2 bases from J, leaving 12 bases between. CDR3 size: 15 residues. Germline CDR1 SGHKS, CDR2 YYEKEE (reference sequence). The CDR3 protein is CASSLGLAGTYEQYF. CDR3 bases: TGTGCCAGCAGCTTGGGCCTAGCAGGAACCTACGAGCAGTACTTC.

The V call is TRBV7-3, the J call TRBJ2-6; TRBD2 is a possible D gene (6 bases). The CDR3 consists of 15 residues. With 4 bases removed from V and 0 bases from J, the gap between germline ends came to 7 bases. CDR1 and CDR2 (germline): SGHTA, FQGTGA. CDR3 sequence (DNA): TGTGCCAGCAGCTCGGGACTCTCTGGGGCCAACGTCCTGACTTTC. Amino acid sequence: CASSSGLSGANVLTF.

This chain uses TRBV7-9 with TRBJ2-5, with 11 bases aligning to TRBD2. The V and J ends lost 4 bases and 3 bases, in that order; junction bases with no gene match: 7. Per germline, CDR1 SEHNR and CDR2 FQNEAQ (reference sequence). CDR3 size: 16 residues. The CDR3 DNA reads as TGTGCCAGCAGCTGGGGGGGACTAGCGGAAAAAGAGACCCAGTACTTC. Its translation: CASSWGGLAEKETQYF.

The CDR3 bases are TGTGCCAGCAGCTCGACCGGACAGGGCGGCAATCAGCCCCAGCATTTT. It codes for CASSSTGQGGNQPQHF. V gene TRBV7-9 combines with J gene TRBJ1-5; 8 positions agree with TRBD1. The CDR3 contains 16 residues. In germline, CDR1 is SEHNR, CDR2 FQNEAQ (reference sequence). V was pared by 4 bases and J by 2 bases, with 7 bases of the junction left unmatched. The full variable domain, its missing parts supplied by reference TRBV7-9 and TRBJ1-5, is DTGVSQNPRHKITKRGQNVTFRCDPISEHNRLYWYRQTLGQGPEFLTYFQNEAQLEKSRLLSDRFSAERPKGSFSTLEIQRTEQGDSAMYLCASSSTGQGGNQPQHFGDGTRLSIL.

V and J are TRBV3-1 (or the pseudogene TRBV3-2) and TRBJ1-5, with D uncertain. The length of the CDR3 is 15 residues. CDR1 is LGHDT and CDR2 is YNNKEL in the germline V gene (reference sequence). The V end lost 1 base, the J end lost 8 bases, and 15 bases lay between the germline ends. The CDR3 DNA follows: TGTGCCAGCAGCCAAGTGTTTGGTGGTGCGGAGCCCCAGCATTTT. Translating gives CASSQVFGGAEPQHF.

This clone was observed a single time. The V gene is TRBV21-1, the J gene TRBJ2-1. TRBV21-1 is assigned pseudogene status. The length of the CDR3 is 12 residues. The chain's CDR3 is CASSKAAYGQFF. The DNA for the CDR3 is TGTGCCAGCAGCAAGGCAGCTTACGGGCAGTTCTTC.

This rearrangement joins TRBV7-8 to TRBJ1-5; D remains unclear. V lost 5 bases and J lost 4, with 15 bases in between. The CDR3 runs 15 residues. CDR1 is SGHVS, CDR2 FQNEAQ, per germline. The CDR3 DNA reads TGTGCCAGCAGCGGCCGACTGTATAATAATCAGCCCCAGCATTTT. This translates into CASSGRLYNNQPQHF.

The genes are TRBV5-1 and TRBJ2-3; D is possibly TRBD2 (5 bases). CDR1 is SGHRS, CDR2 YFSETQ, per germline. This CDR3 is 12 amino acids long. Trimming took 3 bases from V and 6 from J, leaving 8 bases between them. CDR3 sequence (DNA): TGCGCCAGCAGCTCCGGGGTCGATACGCAGTATTTT. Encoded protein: CASSSGVDTQYF.

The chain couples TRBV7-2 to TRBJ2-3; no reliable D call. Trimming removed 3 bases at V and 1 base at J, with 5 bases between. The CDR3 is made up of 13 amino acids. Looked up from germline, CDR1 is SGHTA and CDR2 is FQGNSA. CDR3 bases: TGTGCCAGCAGCTTCTTTGGCACAGATACGCAGTATTTT. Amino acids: CASSFFGTDTQYF.

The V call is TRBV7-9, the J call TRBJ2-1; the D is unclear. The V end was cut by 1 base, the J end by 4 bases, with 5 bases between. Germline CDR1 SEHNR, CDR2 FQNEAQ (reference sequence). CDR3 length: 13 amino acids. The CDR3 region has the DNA TGTGCCAGCAGCTTAGAGCGTTACAATGAGCAGTTCTTC. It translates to CASSLERYNEQFF.

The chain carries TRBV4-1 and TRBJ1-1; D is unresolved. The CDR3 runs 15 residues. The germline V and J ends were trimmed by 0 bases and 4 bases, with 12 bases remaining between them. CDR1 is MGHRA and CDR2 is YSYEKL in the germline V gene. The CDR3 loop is CASSQELKGTTEAFF. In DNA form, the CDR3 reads TGCGCCAGCAGCCAAGAATTAAAGGGAACCACTGAAGCTTTCTTT.

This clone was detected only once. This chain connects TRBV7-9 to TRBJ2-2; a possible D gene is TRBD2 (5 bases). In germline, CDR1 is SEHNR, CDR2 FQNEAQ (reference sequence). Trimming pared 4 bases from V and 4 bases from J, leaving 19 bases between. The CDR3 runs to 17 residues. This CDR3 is CASSSLRRSVFTGELFF. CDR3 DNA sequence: TGTGCCAGCAGCTCCCTGAGGAGGAGCGTGTTCACCGGGGAGCTGTTTTTT. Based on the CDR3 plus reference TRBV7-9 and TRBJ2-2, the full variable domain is DTGVSQNPRHKITKRGQNVTFRCDPISEHNRLYWYRQTLGQGPEFLTYFQNEAQLEKSRLLSDRFSAERPKGSFSTLEIQRTEQGDSAMYLCASSSLRRSVFTGELFFGEGSRLTVL.

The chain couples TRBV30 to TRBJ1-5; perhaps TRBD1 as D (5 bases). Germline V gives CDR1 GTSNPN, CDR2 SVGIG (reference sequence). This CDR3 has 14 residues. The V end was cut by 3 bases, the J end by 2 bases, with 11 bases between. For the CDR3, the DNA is TGTGCCTGGAGAGGCCTAGGGGGCAATCAGCCCCAGCATTTT. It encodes CAWRGLGGNQPQHF.

CDR3 loop: CASSEQGVANTEAFF. The CDR3 DNA sequence: TGTGCCAGCAGTGAACAGGGGGTGGCGAACACTGAAGCTTTCTTT. The chain is built from TRBV2 and TRBJ1-1; 7 bases are a match to TRBD1. The V segment lost 2 bases and the J segment 1 base; nucleotides outside the gene matches: 4. In germline, CDR1 is SNHLY, CDR2 FYNNEI. CDR3 length: 15 residues.

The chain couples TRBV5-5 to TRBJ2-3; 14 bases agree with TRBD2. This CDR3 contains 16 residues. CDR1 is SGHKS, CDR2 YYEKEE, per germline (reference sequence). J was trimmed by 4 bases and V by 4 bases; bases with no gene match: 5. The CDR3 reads CASSAGTSGRSDTQYF. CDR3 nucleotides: TGTGCCAGCAGCGCCGGGACTAGCGGGAGATCAGATACGCAGTATTTT.

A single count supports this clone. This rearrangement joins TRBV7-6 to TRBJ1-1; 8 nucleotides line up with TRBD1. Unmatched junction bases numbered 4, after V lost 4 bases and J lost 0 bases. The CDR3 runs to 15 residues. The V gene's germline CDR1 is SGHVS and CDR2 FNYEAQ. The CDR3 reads CASSYGTGLNTEAFF. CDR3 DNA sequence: TGTGCCAGCAGCTACGGGACAGGTTTGAACACTGAAGCTTTCTTT.

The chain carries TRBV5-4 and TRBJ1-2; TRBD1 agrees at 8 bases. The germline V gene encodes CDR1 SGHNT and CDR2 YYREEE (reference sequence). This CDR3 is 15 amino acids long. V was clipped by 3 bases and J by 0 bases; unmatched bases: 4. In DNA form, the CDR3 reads TGTGCCAGCAGCTCGCCGACAGGGGCTAACTATGGCTACACCTTC. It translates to CASSSPTGANYGYTF.

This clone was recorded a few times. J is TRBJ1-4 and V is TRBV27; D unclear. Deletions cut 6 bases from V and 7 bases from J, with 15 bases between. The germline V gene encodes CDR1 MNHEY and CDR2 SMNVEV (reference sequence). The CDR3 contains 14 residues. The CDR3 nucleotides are TGTGCCAGCAGCTCGAATCGACAACTTGAAAAACTGTTTTTT. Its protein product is CASSSNRQLEKLFF.

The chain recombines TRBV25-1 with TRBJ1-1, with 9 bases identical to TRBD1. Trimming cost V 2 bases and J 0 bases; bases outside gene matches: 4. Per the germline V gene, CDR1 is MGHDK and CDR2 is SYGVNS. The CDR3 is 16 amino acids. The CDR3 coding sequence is TGTGCCAGCAGTGAAGCAAGACAGGGGGTGAACACTGAAGCTTTCTTT. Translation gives CASSEARQGVNTEAFF.

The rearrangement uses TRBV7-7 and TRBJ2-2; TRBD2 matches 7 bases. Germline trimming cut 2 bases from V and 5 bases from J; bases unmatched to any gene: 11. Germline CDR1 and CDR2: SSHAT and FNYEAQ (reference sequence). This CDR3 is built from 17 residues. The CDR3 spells CASSLSVGGWRTGELFF. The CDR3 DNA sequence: TGTGCCAGCAGCTTAAGCGTCGGGGGGTGGCGGACCGGGGAGCTGTTTTTT.

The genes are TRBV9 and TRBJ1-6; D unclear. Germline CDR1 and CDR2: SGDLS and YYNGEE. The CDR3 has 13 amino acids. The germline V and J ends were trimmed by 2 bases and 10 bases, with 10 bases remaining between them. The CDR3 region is CASSVAAGSPLHF. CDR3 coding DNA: TGTGCCAGCAGCGTGGCTGCGGGGTCACCCCTCCACTTT.

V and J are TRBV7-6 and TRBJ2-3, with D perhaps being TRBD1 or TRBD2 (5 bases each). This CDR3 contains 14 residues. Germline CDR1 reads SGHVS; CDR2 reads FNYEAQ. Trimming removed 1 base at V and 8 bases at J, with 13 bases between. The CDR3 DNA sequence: TGTGCCAGCAGCTTAGGGGGGACCTCATTTACGCAGTATTTT. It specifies CASSLGGTSFTQYF.

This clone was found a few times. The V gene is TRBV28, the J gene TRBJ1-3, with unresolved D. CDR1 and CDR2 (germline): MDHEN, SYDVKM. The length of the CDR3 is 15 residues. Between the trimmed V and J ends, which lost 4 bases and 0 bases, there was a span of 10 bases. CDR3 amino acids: CASSSGLTSGNTIYF. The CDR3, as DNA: TGTGCCAGCAGTTCCGGCCTAACCTCTGGAAACACCATATATTTT.

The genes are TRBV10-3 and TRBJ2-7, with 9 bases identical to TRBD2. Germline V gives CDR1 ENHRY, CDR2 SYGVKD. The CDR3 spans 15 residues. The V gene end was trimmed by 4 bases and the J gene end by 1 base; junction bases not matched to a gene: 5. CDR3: CAISGRREGSYEQYF. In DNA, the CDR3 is TGTGCCATCAGTGGGAGGCGGGAGGGGTCCTACGAGCAGTACTTC.